Sequencing of this T cell receptor (beta chain) was carried out in a study of CXCR3-negative and CXCR3-positive naive CD8 T cells. Across the study: Total TRB output reached about 130 million reads, about 1.5 +/- 0.3 million per library. Study-wide points: Unlike memory cells, which differed, naive CXCR3-negative and CXCR3-positive cells had similar TRBV-TRBJ usage. High diversity, comparable across both naive subsets, contrasted with much lower diversity in memory CD8+ cells.

This clonotype is called medium-sized (0.01 to 0.1%) based on its frequency. Its antigen is unknown. TRB cDNA libraries were made by UMI-labeled 5' RACE. TCRdb reprocessed the 5' RACE reads, with one entry per CDR3 protein and no DNA. The ten top clones account for approximately 2.8%, within a sample of 20,000 to 30,000 distinct CDR3 sequences. The CDR3 loop spans 12 amino acids. Germline V gene data show CDR1 as MGHDK and CDR2 as SYGVNS. The sample taken for sequencing was naive CXCR3- CD8+ T cells from blood. Subset given: CD45RO-CCR7+CD27+CD95- naive CD8+ T cells lacking CXCR3 (TNR3-). This chain uses TRBV25-1 with TRBJ1-1; TCRdb designates TRBD1, a call that cannot be tested without DNA. The clonotype originates from a human donor in good health. Some clones in this sample may be carry-over from other donors' samples. Here the CDR3 reads CASSVGDTEAFF.